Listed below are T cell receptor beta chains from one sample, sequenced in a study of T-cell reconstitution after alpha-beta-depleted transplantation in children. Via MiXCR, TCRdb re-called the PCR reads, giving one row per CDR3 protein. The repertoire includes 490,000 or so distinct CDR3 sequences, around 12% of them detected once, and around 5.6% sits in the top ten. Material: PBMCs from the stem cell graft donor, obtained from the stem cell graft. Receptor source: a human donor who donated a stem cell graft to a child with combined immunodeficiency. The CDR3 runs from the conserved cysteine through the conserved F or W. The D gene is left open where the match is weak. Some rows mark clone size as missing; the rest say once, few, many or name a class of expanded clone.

CDR3 protein: CASSLWGRTGGGYSPLHF
CDR3 DNA: TGTGCCAGCAGTTTATGGGGCCGGACAGGGGGCGGGTATTCACCCCTCCACTTT
D gene: TRBD1
J gene: TRBJ1-6
V gene: TRBV28
clone size: many

CDR3 protein: CASSGGQGGEKLFF
CDR3 DNA: TGTGCCAGCAGCGGGGGACAGGGTGGTGAAAAACTGTTTTTT
D gene: TRBD1
J gene: TRBJ1-4
V gene: TRBV12-3/TRBV12-4
clone size: few

CDR3 protein: CASSQDPGLGNTIYF
CDR3 DNA: TGCGCCAGCAGCCAAGATCCAGGGCTTGGAAACACCATATATTTT
D gene: NA
J gene: TRBJ1-3
V gene: TRBV4-3
clone size: NA

CDR3 protein: CASMGLAGMKQFF
CDR3 DNA: TGTGCCAGCATGGGACTAGCGGGAATGAAGCAGTTCTTC
D gene: TRBD2
J gene: TRBJ2-1
V gene: TRBV12-3/TRBV12-4
clone size: NA

CDR3 protein: CASSFTSSNEQFF
CDR3 DNA: TGTGCCAGCAGTTTTACCAGCTCCAATGAGCAGTTCTTC
D gene: NA
J gene: TRBJ2-1
V gene: TRBV12-3/TRBV12-4
clone size: few

CDR3 protein: CATSRGQLNEKLFF
CDR3 DNA: TGTGCCACCAGCAGGGGCCAGCTTAATGAAAAACTGTTTTTT
D gene: NA
J gene: TRBJ1-4
V gene: TRBV15
clone size: NA

CDR3 protein: CASSGTGLGNTIYF
CDR3 DNA: TGTGCCAGCAGTGGGACAGGGCTAGGAAACACCATATATTTT
D gene: TRBD1
J gene: TRBJ1-3
V gene: TRBV12-3/TRBV12-4
clone size: few

CDR3 protein: CASSLAEEVSYEQYF
CDR3 DNA: TGTGCCAGCAGCTTAGCCGAAGAAGTCTCCTACGAGCAGTACTTC
D gene: NA
J gene: TRBJ2-7
V gene: TRBV11-1
clone size: many

CDR3 protein: CASSELAGRTNELFF
CDR3 DNA: TGTGCCAGCAGCGAACTAGCGGGGAGAACCAATGAGCTGTTCTTC
D gene: TRBD2
J gene: TRBJ2-1
V gene: TRBV2
clone size: NA

CDR3 protein: CASSSRTSGGSPPKNIQYF
CDR3 DNA: TGTGCCAGCAGTTCCCGGACTAGCGGGGGGTCCCCCCCTAAAAACATTCAGTACTTC
D gene: TRBD2
J gene: TRBJ2-4
V gene: TRBV28
clone size: few

CDR3 protein: CASSYLETGELFF
CDR3 DNA: TGTGCCAGCAGTTACCTGGAAACCGGGGAGCTGTTTTTT
D gene: NA
J gene: TRBJ2-2
V gene: TRBV6-6
clone size: many

CDR3 protein: CASSPGAGGKDEQFF
CDR3 DNA: TGTGCCAGCTCACCGGGAGCGGGAGGAAAGGATGAGCAGTTCTTC
D gene: TRBD2
J gene: TRBJ2-1
V gene: TRBV18
clone size: NA

CDR3 protein: CASSLNGGRETQYF
CDR3 DNA: TGTGCCAGCAGTTTAAACGGAGGTCGAGAGACCCAGTACTTC
D gene: NA
J gene: TRBJ2-5
V gene: TRBV12-3/TRBV12-4
clone size: many

CDR3 protein: CASSQTGEGEKLFF
CDR3 DNA: TGTGCCAGCAGCCAGACAGGGGAAGGTGAAAAACTGTTTTTT
D gene: TRBD1
J gene: TRBJ1-4
V gene: TRBV9
clone size: once

CDR3 protein: CASSVPYEQYF
CDR3 DNA: TGTGCCAGCAGTGTCCCCTACGAGCAGTACTTC
D gene: NA
J gene: TRBJ2-7
V gene: TRBV12-3/TRBV12-4
clone size: many

CDR3 protein: CASNPTHSSYYNEQFF
CDR3 DNA: TGCGCCAGCAACCCAACCCACAGCAGTTACTACAATGAGCAGTTCTTC
D gene: NA
J gene: TRBJ2-1
V gene: TRBV5-1
clone size: NA

CDR3 protein: CASSYETSGDRGETQYF
CDR3 DNA: TGTGCCAGCAGTTACGAGACTAGCGGGGACAGGGGAGAGACCCAGTACTTC
D gene: NA
J gene: TRBJ2-5
V gene: TRBV6-5
clone size: few

CDR3 protein: CASSQGAGTTPSTDTQYF
CDR3 DNA: TGCGCCAGCAGCCAAGGGGCCGGGACTACCCCTAGCACAGATACGCAGTATTTT
D gene: TRBD2
J gene: TRBJ2-3
V gene: TRBV4-3
clone size: few

CDR3 protein: CASSVSGTSFYEQYF
CDR3 DNA: TGTGCCAGCAGCGTTTCCGGGACTAGCTTCTACGAGCAGTACTTC
D gene: TRBD2
J gene: TRBJ2-7
V gene: TRBV5-6
clone size: many

CDR3 protein: CASSLIGSDTGELFF
CDR3 DNA: TGCGCCAGCAGCTTGATCGGGTCGGACACCGGGGAGCTGTTTTTT
D gene: NA
J gene: TRBJ2-2
V gene: TRBV5-1
clone size: NA

CDR3 protein: CATSDGSYEQYF
CDR3 DNA: TGTGCCACCAGTGACGGATCCTACGAGCAGTACTTC
D gene: NA
J gene: TRBJ2-7
V gene: TRBV24-1
clone size: many

CDR3 protein: CASSLDGTGLYNEQFF
CDR3 DNA: TGTGCCAGCAGCCTGGATGGGACAGGTCTCTACAATGAGCAGTTCTTC
D gene: TRBD1
J gene: TRBJ2-1
V gene: TRBV5-6
clone size: many

CDR3 protein: CSAREPREPYEQYF
CDR3 DNA: TGCAGTGCTAGAGAGCCCAGAGAGCCCTACGAGCAGTACTTC
D gene: NA
J gene: TRBJ2-7
V gene: TRBV20-1
clone size: few

CDR3 protein: CASSYKRGINNEQFF
CDR3 DNA: TGTGCCAGCAGTTATAAACGCGGGATAAACAATGAGCAGTTCTTC
D gene: NA
J gene: TRBJ2-1
V gene: TRBV6-2/TRBV6-3
clone size: few

CDR3 protein: CASSLKLAGTGTGELFF
CDR3 DNA: TGTGCCAGCAGCTTAAAACTGGCCGGGACAGGGACCGGGGAGCTGTTTTTT
D gene: TRBD1
J gene: TRBJ2-2
V gene: TRBV7-3
clone size: few

CDR3 protein: CASSLQGEGADTQYF
CDR3 DNA: TGTGCCAGCAGCCTTCAGGGGGAGGGAGCAGATACGCAGTATTTT
D gene: NA
J gene: TRBJ2-3
V gene: TRBV5-6
clone size: few

CDR3 protein: CASSAGRQRLNYGYTF
CDR3 DNA: TGTGCCAGCAGCGCAGGAAGACAGCGATTAAACTATGGCTACACCTTC
D gene: NA
J gene: TRBJ1-2
V gene: TRBV9
clone size: many

CDR3 protein: CASSLAPTSGAGETQYF
CDR3 DNA: TGCGCCAGCAGCTTGGCCCCTACTAGCGGAGCTGGGGAGACCCAGTACTTC
D gene: TRBD2
J gene: TRBJ2-5
V gene: TRBV5-1
clone size: NA

CDR3 protein: CASSLFGAVETQYF
CDR3 DNA: TGTGCCAGCAGCTTATTTGGGGCAGTAGAGACCCAGTACTTC
D gene: NA
J gene: TRBJ2-5
V gene: TRBV13
clone size: few

CDR3 protein: CASSPIFGSTVDTQYF
CDR3 DNA: TGCGCCAGCAGCCCCATATTCGGGAGCACGGTGGATACGCAGTATTTT
D gene: NA
J gene: TRBJ2-3
V gene: TRBV4-1
clone size: many

CDR3 protein: CAIRTSGLAGGPGANVLTF
CDR3 DNA: TGTGCCATCAGAACTTCCGGACTAGCGGGAGGGCCTGGGGCCAACGTCCTGACTTTC
D gene: TRBD2
J gene: TRBJ2-6
V gene: TRBV10-3
clone size: NA

CDR3 protein: CASSLDVGSSYEQYF
CDR3 DNA: TGTGCCAGCAGCTTAGATGTCGGCAGCTCCTACGAGCAGTACTTC
D gene: NA
J gene: TRBJ2-7
V gene: TRBV7-9
clone size: few

CDR3 protein: CASSLHREDTQYF
CDR3 DNA: TGTGCCAGCAGCTTACACAGGGAGGATACGCAGTATTTT
D gene: NA
J gene: TRBJ2-3
V gene: TRBV7-3
clone size: NA

CDR3 protein: CASSLVASGRATQYF
CDR3 DNA: TGCGCCAGCAGCTTGGTAGCTAGCGGGAGGGCGACCCAGTACTTC
D gene: TRBD2
J gene: TRBJ2-5
V gene: TRBV5-1
clone size: few

CDR3 protein: CASSLEAGSGYTF
CDR3 DNA: TGTGCCAGCAGCTTGGAGGCAGGGAGTGGCTACACCTTC
D gene: NA
J gene: TRBJ1-2
V gene: TRBV5-5
clone size: NA

CDR3 protein: CASSLTGARTDTQYF
CDR3 DNA: TGTGCCAGCAGTTTAACAGGGGCTCGGACAGATACGCAGTATTTT
D gene: TRBD1
J gene: TRBJ2-3
V gene: TRBV12-3/TRBV12-4
clone size: many

CDR3 protein: CASSPVVGELFF
CDR3 DNA: TGTGCCAGCAGCCCAGTAGTCGGGGAGCTGTTTTTT
D gene: NA
J gene: TRBJ2-2
V gene: TRBV6-5
clone size: NA

CDR3 protein: CASSPDRGPYEQYF
CDR3 DNA: TGTGCCAGCAGCCCAGACAGGGGCCCCTACGAGCAGTACTTC
D gene: TRBD1
J gene: TRBJ2-7
V gene: TRBV14
clone size: many

CDR3 protein: CASSLLRAGVGELFF
CDR3 DNA: TGTGCCAGCAGTTTATTAAGAGCCGGGGTCGGGGAGCTGTTTTTT
D gene: NA
J gene: TRBJ2-2
V gene: TRBV27
clone size: few

CDR3 protein: CASSPRPPSGELTDTQYF
CDR3 DNA: TGTGCCAGCAGCCCCCGACCCCCGAGCGGGGAACTCACAGATACGCAGTATTTT
D gene: TRBD2
J gene: TRBJ2-3
V gene: TRBV11-1
clone size: NA

CDR3 protein: CASSLALSQLTSYEQYF
CDR3 DNA: TGTGCCAGCAGCTTAGCATTATCGCAGCTAACCTCCTACGAGCAGTACTTC
D gene: NA
J gene: TRBJ2-7
V gene: TRBV7-8
clone size: few

CDR3 protein: CASSELVSGSDTQYF
CDR3 DNA: TGTGCCAGCAGTGAACTTGTGTCGGGGTCTGATACGCAGTATTTT
D gene: NA
J gene: TRBJ2-3
V gene: TRBV6-1
clone size: many

CDR3 protein: CASSQGQTYRSPLHF
CDR3 DNA: TGCGCCAGCAGCCAGGGACAGACCTATCGTTCACCCCTCCACTTT
D gene: TRBD1
J gene: TRBJ1-6
V gene: TRBV4-3
clone size: NA

CDR3 protein: CASRLTSGAYNEQFF
CDR3 DNA: TGCGCCAGCAGACTAACTAGCGGAGCTTACAATGAGCAGTTCTTC
D gene: TRBD2
J gene: TRBJ2-1
V gene: TRBV4-1
clone size: few

CDR3 protein: CASSSRLAGALYEQYF
CDR3 DNA: TGTGCCAGCAGCTCAAGACTAGCGGGTGCCCTCTACGAGCAGTACTTC
D gene: TRBD2
J gene: TRBJ2-7
V gene: TRBV7-2
clone size: many

CDR3 protein: CASSLIGTGNQPQHF
CDR3 DNA: TGTGCCAGCAGTTTAATAGGGACTGGCAATCAGCCCCAGCATTTT
D gene: NA
J gene: TRBJ1-5
V gene: TRBV12-3/TRBV12-4
clone size: many

CDR3 protein: CASSLQVRMNTEAFF
CDR3 DNA: TGTGCCAGCAGCTTACAGGTGAGGATGAACACTGAAGCTTTCTTT
D gene: NA
J gene: TRBJ1-1
V gene: TRBV7-9
clone size: NA

CDR3 protein: CASSQAPGQGFLDTGELFF
CDR3 DNA: TGCGCCAGCAGCCAAGCTCCGGGACAGGGATTCCTCGACACCGGGGAGCTGTTTTTT
D gene: TRBD1
J gene: TRBJ2-2
V gene: TRBV4-1
clone size: few

CDR3 protein: CASSLAFYSGGRFDTQYF
CDR3 DNA: TGCGCCAGCAGCTTGGCCTTCTATAGCGGGGGGAGGTTTGATACGCAGTATTTT
D gene: TRBD2
J gene: TRBJ2-3
V gene: TRBV5-1
clone size: NA

CDR3 protein: CASSFRASRRSDTQYF
CDR3 DNA: TGTGCCAGCAGCTTCCGGGCTAGCCGGAGATCAGATACGCAGTATTTT
D gene: NA
J gene: TRBJ2-3
V gene: TRBV28
clone size: many

CDR3 protein: CSVEIGQGGVPQYF
CDR3 DNA: TGCAGCGTTGAAATAGGACAGGGGGGGGTTCCCCAGTACTTC
D gene: TRBD1
J gene: TRBJ2-5
V gene: TRBV29-1
clone size: many

CDR3 protein: CASSLVGGNQPQHF
CDR3 DNA: TGTGCCAGCAGTTTAGTAGGGGGTAATCAGCCCCAGCATTTT
D gene: NA
J gene: TRBJ1-5
V gene: TRBV12-3/TRBV12-4
clone size: few